Each of the 12 T cell receptor beta chains below was sequenced from the same sample in a study of blood T cell repertoires in COVID-19. Here immunoSEQ multiplex PCR was the method, and the copy in TCRdb shows in-frame clones only, minus some. There are approximately 92,000 clones in the sample; around 80% occur only once, and about 4% lies in the top ten. The sample taken for sequencing was peripheral blood. All receptors derive from a man in his 60s with acute or convalescent COVID-19.

The gene calls are TRBV27 and TRBJ2-2; 7 nucleotides agree with TRBD1. CDR1 MNHEY and CDR2 SMNVEV come from the germline V gene (reference sequence). After removal of 5 bases from V and 3 bases from J, the junction contained 12 bases not matched to a gene. This CDR3 contains 17 residues. The CDR3 reads CASSPPPTGSYTGELFF. For the CDR3, the DNA is TGTGCCAGCAGTCCCCCTCCGACAGGGTCTTACACCGGGGAGCTGTTTTTT.

This chain connects TRBV29-1 to TRBJ2-5; maybe TRBD1 (6 bases). The CDR3 runs to 15 residues. Germline V lookup: CDR1 SQVTM, CDR2 ANQGSEA. V lost 4 bases and J lost 3, with 18 bases in between. The CDR3 here is CSVVNQDSAKETQYF. The DNA for the CDR3 is TGCAGCGTTGTAAACCAGGACAGTGCAAAAGAGACCCAGTACTTC.

This rearrangement joins TRBV7-9 to TRBJ1-4; no reliable D call. CDR1 and CDR2 (germline): SEHNR, FQNEAQ (reference sequence). Trimming cost V 5 bases and J 0 bases, with 4 bases left between them. This CDR3 spans 13 amino acids. For the CDR3, the DNA is TGTGCCAGCAGCCTTACAACTAATGAAAAACTGTTTTTT. Translated, it gives CASSLTTNEKLFF.

J is TRBJ1-1 and V is TRBV5-1, with TRBD1 as a possible D gene (5 bases). There are 13 residues in the CDR3. V was cut by 4 bases and J by 5 bases, with 12 bases left in between. CDR1 and CDR2 (germline): SGHRS, YFSETQ. CDR3 in DNA: TGCGCCAGCAGCCAAGGGGCGCGAACTGAAGCTTTCTTT. The encoded protein is CASSQGARTEAFF.

The chain has TRBV3-1 (or the pseudogene TRBV3-2) and TRBJ1-5; 7 positions match TRBD1. The CDR3 sequence is 15 residues long. Per germline, CDR1 LGHDT and CDR2 YNNKEL (reference sequence). Trimming cost V 4 bases and J 6 bases; bases outside gene matches: 9. CDR3: CASSPAGGGSQPQHF. In DNA form, the CDR3 reads TGTGCCAGCAGCCCGGCCGGAGGGGGCAGTCAGCCCCAGCATTTT.

This clone was seen only a few times. The chain uses TRBV11-2 and TRBJ2-2; TRBD2 matches 7 bases. V lost 3 bases to trimming and J lost 3 bases; unmatched junction nucleotides: 16. The CDR3 spans 19 residues. The V gene's germline CDR1 is SGHAT and CDR2 FQNNGV. The CDR3 sequence is CASSFLFQTSSVYTGELFF. The CDR3 nucleotides read TGTGCCAGCAGCTTTCTTTTTCAGACTAGCTCGGTTTACACCGGGGAGCTGTTTTTT. Filled out from reference TRBV11-2 and TRBJ2-2, the complete variable domain reads EAGVAQSPRYKIIEKRQSVAFWCNPISGHATLYWYQQILGQGPKLLIQFQNNGVVDDSQLPKDRFSAERLKGVDSTLKIQPAKLEDSAVYLCASSFLFQTSSVYTGELFFGEGSRLTVL.

This clone has a single count. The chain carries TRBV7-2 and TRBJ1-4, with D possibly being TRBD1 (6 bases). The ends were cut back, 0 bases at V and 8 bases at J, with 13 bases in the middle. The CDR3 is 15 amino acids. The germline gives CDR1 SGHTA, CDR2 FQGNSA. The CDR3 DNA reads as TGTGCCAGCAGCTTAGCCCCAGGGGAAGGCGAAAAACTGTTTTTT. Protein product: CASSLAPGEGEKLFF.

The genes are TRBV29-1 and TRBJ1-1, with 7 bases matching TRBD1. V was clipped by 6 bases and J by 7 bases; unmatched bases: 8. The CDR3 totals 12 residues. From germline, CDR1 is SQVTM and CDR2 ANQGSEA. CDR3 region: CSVDPRDSEAFF. The CDR3 bases are TGCAGCGTGGACCCTCGGGACAGTGAAGCTTTCTTT.

The CDR3 loop is CASSQSAAWNTEAFF. The CDR3 bases are TGTGCCAGCAGTCAGAGCGCGGCTTGGAACACTGAAGCTTTCTTT. The chain combines TRBV6-5 with TRBJ1-1; D gene uncertain. The CDR3 is 15 residues long. Germline-derived CDR1 and CDR2 are MNHEY and SVGAGI. V was trimmed by 5 bases and J by 1 base, leaving 14 bases between them.

This chain links TRBV24-1 with TRBJ2-1; 9 nucleotides agree with TRBD2. CDR1 is KGHDR and CDR2 is SFDVKD in the germline V gene. The CDR3 spans 14 residues. Trimming cost V 6 bases and J 4 bases; bases outside gene matches: 3. The CDR3 DNA reads as TGTGCCACCAGTACTAGCGGGTTGTACAATGAGCAGTTCTTC. Protein product: CATSTSGLYNEQFF.

Of note for this clone: Mismatch with germline at one junction end may stem from a read error. This chain connects TRBV18 to TRBJ2-7; 13 bases line up with TRBD2. CDR3 length: 15 residues. The germline gives CDR1 KGHSH, CDR2 LQKENI. The CDR3 sequence: CASSPARTSGGPESF. The CDR3 DNA reads TGTGCCAGCTCACCCGCCCGGACTAGCGGGGGTCCCGAAAGTTTC.

V usage is TRBV12-3 or TRBV12-4 and J usage is TRBJ1-1, with D unclear. V lost 5 bases to trimming and J lost 8 bases, with 15 bases between them. The length of the CDR3 is 13 residues. CDR3 amino acids: CASSPRERQEAFF. The CDR3 DNA follows: TGTGCCAGCAGTCCCCGGGAACGTCAAGAAGCTTTCTTT.